These 24 T cell receptor beta chains originate from one sample sequenced in a study of cytomegalovirus exposure and HLA in healthy donors. 13 Jbeta primers and 60 Vbeta primers were used for the PCR. Profiling relied on immunoSEQ multiplex PCR, and the TCRdb table lists in-frame clones only, not all of them. The data hold fewer than 200,000 clones, with around 77% observed a single time. The sequenced sample was PBMCs. All receptors derive from a man in his sixties in good health and CMV-seronegative.

The chain recombines TRBV30 with TRBJ1-1; perhaps TRBD1 as D (6 bases). Germline CDR1 and CDR2: GTSNPN and SVGIG (reference sequence). Trimming took 8 bases from V and 5 from J, leaving 27 bases between them. This CDR3 contains 16 residues. The CDR3 region is CAHTGTPFSKGTEAFF. The CDR3 DNA reads TGTGCCCACACTGGGACACCCTTTTCAAAGGGGACTGAAGCTTTCTTT.

This sequence joins TRBV6-1 and TRBJ2-7; possible D gene TRBD1, 6 bases. The V end was cut by 1 base, the J end by 3 bases, with 16 bases between. CDR1 and CDR2 from the germline V gene are MNHNS and SASEGT. The CDR3 consists of 16 residues. CDR3 amino acids: CASSEDNWDTNYEQYF. CDR3 nucleotide sequence: TGTGCCAGCAGTGAAGATAATTGGGACACTAACTACGAGCAGTACTTC.

The J gene is TRBJ1-1, the V gene TRBV28, with TRBD1 matching over 9 bases. J was trimmed by 7 bases and V by 6 bases; bases with no gene match: 9. The CDR3 is made up of 14 amino acids. Germline CDR1 reads MDHEN; CDR2 reads SYDVKM. In DNA, the CDR3 is TGTGCCAGCAGCTGGACAGGGGAAGTTAATGAAGCTTTCTTT. Protein product: CASSWTGEVNEAFF.

This chain joins TRBV5-6 and TRBJ2-3; 8 bases line up with TRBD2. This CDR3 has 15 residues. The germline CDR1 and CDR2 sequences are SGHDT and YYEEEE. The trim removed 2 bases at V and 3 bases at J, leaving 5 bases unmatched. CDR3 coding DNA: TGTGCCAGCAGCTTAAGCGGGAGCAGAACAGATACGCAGTATTTT. Protein product: CASSLSGSRTDTQYF. Supplemented by reference TRBV5-6 and TRBJ2-3, the full variable domain reads DAGVTQSPTHLIKTRGQQVTLRCSPKSGHDTVSWYQQALGQGPQFIFQYYEEEERQRGNFPDRFSGHQFPNYSSELNVNALLLGDSALYLCASSLSGSRTDTQYFGPGTRLTVL.

This clone was seen a handful of times. This chain connects TRBV28 to TRBJ2-7, with TRBD2 matching 9 bases. The CDR3 is made up of 17 amino acids. Trimming removed 4 bases from V and 4 bases from J; junction bases left unmatched: 14. CDR1 is MDHEN and CDR2 is SYDVKM in the germline V gene. The DNA for the CDR3 is TGTGCCAGCAGTTCCTTAGGGAGCGGGGGGAGTGGGTACGAGCAGTACTTC. This translates into CASSSLGSGGSGYEQYF.

The table lists this clone with a few counts. The chain recombines TRBV19 with TRBJ1-1; the D is unclear. Germline lookup yields CDR1 LNHDA and CDR2 SQIVND (reference sequence). The germline V and J ends were trimmed by 5 bases and 1 base, with 8 bases remaining between them. This CDR3 has 13 residues. The CDR3 is CASSRRGNTEAFF. Here the CDR3 DNA reads TGTGCCAGTAGTCGGCGGGGGAACACTGAAGCTTTCTTT.

The CDR3 DNA is TGTGCCAGCAGTTACTCCACGAACACCGGGGAGCTGTTTTTT. Translation: CASSYSTNTGELFF. The V gene is TRBV6-5, the J gene TRBJ2-2; D is unclear. Germline V gene lookup returns CDR1 MNHEY and CDR2 SVGAGI. Between the trimmed V and J ends, which lost 0 bases and 0 bases, there was a span of 2 bases. The CDR3 runs 14 residues.

J is TRBJ2-5 and V is TRBV28; 11 nucleotides match TRBD1. J was trimmed by 4 bases and V by 3 bases; bases with no gene match: 10. Germline CDR1 MDHEN, CDR2 SYDVKM. The CDR3 totals 17 residues. The CDR3 nucleotides are TGTGCCAGCAGTTTTAGGACAGGGGGCAACGTGGGAGAGACCCAGTACTTC. It translates to CASSFRTGGNVGETQYF.

Here the CDR3 reads CASSQDRTGAYEQYF. The DNA of the CDR3 is TGTGCCAGCAGCCAAGATCGGACAGGGGCGTACGAGCAGTACTTC. This chain links TRBV4-2 with TRBJ2-7; 9 bases fit TRBD1. Per germline, CDR1 LGHNA and CDR2 YNFKEQ. CDR3 length: 15 amino acids. Trimming took 0 bases from V and 4 from J; bases not matched to a gene: 4.

The chain employs TRBV30 and TRBJ1-4, with TRBD1 identical over 8 bases. This CDR3 region has 16 residues. Germline V CDR1 and CDR2: GTSNPN, SVGIG (reference sequence). V shed 4 bases, J shed 7 bases, and the junction held 14 bases outside the gene matches. The CDR3 nucleotides read TGTGCCTGGAAGCCGGGACAGGCTAGTTCTGGTGAAAAACTGTTTTTT. Its translation: CAWKPGQASSGEKLFF.

This clone has more than one count but fewer than ten. The chain is built from TRBV11-2 and TRBJ1-3, with D hard to call. CDR1 and CDR2 (germline): SGHAT, FQNNGV. Trimming stripped 5 bases from V and 4 bases from J, with 12 bases between. The CDR3 is made up of 14 amino acids. The CDR3 is CASSPWSGGNTIYF. CDR3 DNA sequence: TGTGCCAGCAGCCCATGGTCCGGGGGAAACACCATATATTTT.

The chain employs TRBV12-5 and TRBJ2-3, with TRBD2 as a possible D gene (6 bases). The CDR3 has 16 residues. Germline assignment: CDR1 LGHNT and CDR2 FRNRAP. V shed 7 bases and J shed 0 bases, with 17 bases lying between them. The CDR3, as DNA: TGTGCTAGTGCCCCTTACCTAGCGAAAAGCACAGATACGCAGTATTTT. Translation gives CASAPYLAKSTDTQYF.

This chain links TRBV12-5 with TRBJ2-7; the match to TRBD2 covers 10 bases. With 1 base clipped from V and 5 bases from J, the junction kept 11 bases outside the gene matches. The CDR3 spans 17 residues. Per the germline V gene, CDR1 is LGHNT and CDR2 is FRNRAP. CDR3 loop: CASGLDSRAGGKNEQYF. The CDR3 DNA follows: TGTGCTAGTGGTTTGGACTCCCGAGCGGGAGGGAAGAACGAGCAGTACTTC.

The V call is TRBV5-4, the J call TRBJ2-3, with 11 bases lining up with TRBD2. CDR1 is SGHNT, CDR2 YYREEE, per germline (reference sequence). Germline trimming cut 1 base from V and 1 base from J; bases unmatched to any gene: 5. CDR3 length: 17 amino acids. CDR3 DNA: TGTGCCAGCAGCTTGTACCTTAGCGGGGGGGGCACAGATACGCAGTATTTT. Its protein product is CASSLYLSGGGTDTQYF. The full variable domain, completed using reference TRBV5-4 and TRBJ2-3, is ETGVTQSPTHLIKTRGQQVTLRCSSQSGHNTVSWYQQALGQGPQFIFQYYREEENGRGNFPPRFSGLQFPNYSSELNVNALELDDSALYLCASSLYLSGGGTDTQYFGPGTRLTVL.

This chain links TRBV5-8 with TRBJ1-1, with D perhaps TRBD1 (5 bases). The germline gives CDR1 SGHTS, CDR2 YDEGEE. The V and J ends lost 2 bases and 1 base respectively, with 6 bases between them. The CDR3 is 13 residues long. The CDR3 region has the DNA TGTGCCAGCAGCTTCGGGGGGAACACTGAAGCTTTCTTT. This gives the protein CASSFGGNTEAFF.

The chain has TRBV28 and TRBJ2-7, with 8 bases matching TRBD1. V trimming: 3 bases; J trimming: 4 bases; junction bases outside the gene matches: 5. Germline V gene sequence: CDR1 MDHEN, CDR2 SYDVKM. The CDR3 is made up of 14 amino acids. CDR3 sequence reads: CASSLDRARYEQYF. CDR3 sequence (DNA): TGTGCCAGCAGTTTGGACAGGGCGCGTTACGAGCAGTACTTC. The whole variable domain, filled in from reference TRBV28 and TRBJ2-7, reads DVKVTQSSRYLVKRTGEKVFLECVQDMDHENMFWYRQDPGLGLRLIYFSYDVKMKEKGDIPEGYSVSREKKERFSLILESASTNQTSMYLCASSLDRARYEQYFGPGTRLTVT.

The chain is built from TRBV5-6 and TRBJ2-7; 7 bases are a match to TRBD2. The trim removed 0 bases at V and 6 bases at J, leaving 0 bases unmatched. The CDR3 totals 12 residues. Germline V gene data show CDR1 as SGHDT and CDR2 as YYEEEE. The chain's CDR3 is CASSLAGGEQYF. CDR3 DNA sequence: TGTGCCAGCAGCTTGGCGGGGGGCGAGCAGTACTTC.

The rearrangement joins TRBV19 to TRBJ2-3; a possible D gene is TRBD1 (5 bases). Germline CDR1 and CDR2: LNHDA and SQIVND (reference sequence). CDR3 length equals 15 residues. V dropped 4 bases and J dropped 1 base, with 12 bases sitting between them. In DNA form, the CDR3 reads TGTGCCAGTAGTACTCAGGGCAGGGGCACAGATACGCAGTATTTT. Translated, it gives CASSTQGRGTDTQYF.

This rearrangement joins TRBV4-1 to TRBJ2-1; D not certain. Trimming removed 2 bases at V and 9 bases at J, with 17 bases between. The CDR3 contains 15 residues. Germline CDR1 MGHRA, CDR2 YSYEKL. CDR3 in DNA: TGCGCCAGCAGCCAATTGGTCACGGTGAATGGTGAGCAGTTCTTC. Protein: CASSQLVTVNGEQFF.

The chain has TRBV28 and TRBJ2-5; 8 bases are shared with TRBD1. The CDR3 loop spans 13 amino acids. Trimming took 7 bases from V and 6 from J; bases not matched to a gene: 7. The germline V gene has CDR1 MDHEN and CDR2 SYDVKM. CDR3 loop: CASTFDRGKTQYF. The CDR3 DNA sequence: TGTGCCAGCACCTTTGACAGGGGAAAGACCCAGTACTTC. Full variable domain (outside the CDR3, taken from reference TRBV28 and TRBJ2-5): DVKVTQSSRYLVKRTGEKVFLECVQDMDHENMFWYRQDPGLGLRLIYFSYDVKMKEKGDIPEGYSVSREKKERFSLILESASTNQTSMYLCASTFDRGKTQYFGPGTRLLVL.

The chain uses TRBV6-1 and TRBJ1-5; tentative D call: TRBD1 (5 bases). Trimming took 5 bases from V and 4 from J, leaving 12 bases between them. This CDR3 is 14 amino acids long. The germline gives CDR1 MNHNS, CDR2 SASEGT. CDR3: CASSFGAENQPQHF. The CDR3 DNA reads TGTGCCAGCAGTTTTGGGGCAGAGAATCAGCCCCAGCATTTT.

This clone was detected only a few times. The chain recombines TRBV5-6 with TRBJ1-1; D remains ambiguous. The CDR3 contains 15 residues. Germline values: CDR1 SGHDT, CDR2 YYEEEE. Trimming left V 2 bases short and J 0 bases short, with 11 bases between. CDR3 amino acids: CASSFIGEMNTEAFF. The CDR3 nucleotides are TGTGCCAGCAGCTTTATAGGAGAGATGAACACTGAAGCTTTCTTT.

This rearrangement joins TRBV7-2 to TRBJ2-2, with 11 bases that match TRBD2. Germline V gives CDR1 SGHTA, CDR2 FQGNSA. This CDR3 is 17 amino acids long. V lost 5 bases and J lost 6; bases outside the gene matches: 11. Here the CDR3 reads CASSPRTSGSSAGELFF. As DNA, the CDR3 is TGTGCCAGCAGCCCGCGAACTAGCGGGAGTTCGGCCGGGGAGCTGTTTTTT.

The rearrangement links TRBV19 to TRBJ2-2; 13 bases are a match to TRBD2. With V trimmed by 6 bases and J by 5 bases, 0 bases remained unmatched. CDR1 is LNHDA and CDR2 is SQIVND in the germline V gene (reference sequence). The CDR3 spans 14 residues. Here the CDR3 DNA reads TGTGCCAGTAGGGGACTAGCGGGAACCGGGGAGCTGTTTTTT. Translating it yields CASRGLAGTGELFF.